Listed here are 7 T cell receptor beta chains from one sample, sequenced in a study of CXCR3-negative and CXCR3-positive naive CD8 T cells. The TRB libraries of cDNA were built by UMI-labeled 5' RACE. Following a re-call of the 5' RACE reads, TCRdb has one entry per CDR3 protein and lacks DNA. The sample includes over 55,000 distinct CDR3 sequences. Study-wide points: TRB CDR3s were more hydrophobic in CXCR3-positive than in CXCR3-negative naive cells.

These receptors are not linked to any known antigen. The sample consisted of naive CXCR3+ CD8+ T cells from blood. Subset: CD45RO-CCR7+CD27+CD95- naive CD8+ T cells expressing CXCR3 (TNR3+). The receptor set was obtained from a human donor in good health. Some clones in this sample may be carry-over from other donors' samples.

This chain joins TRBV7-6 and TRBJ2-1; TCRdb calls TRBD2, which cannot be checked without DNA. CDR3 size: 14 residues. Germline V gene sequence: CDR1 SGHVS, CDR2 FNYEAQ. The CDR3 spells CASSLGTSGDEQFF.

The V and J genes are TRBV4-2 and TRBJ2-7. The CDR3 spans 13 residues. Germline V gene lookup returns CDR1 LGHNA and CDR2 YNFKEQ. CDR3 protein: CASSQADVYEQYF.

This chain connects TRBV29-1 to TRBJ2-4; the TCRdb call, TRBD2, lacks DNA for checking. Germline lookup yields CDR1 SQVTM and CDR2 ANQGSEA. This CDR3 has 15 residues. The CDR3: CSVVDPEGAKNIQYF.

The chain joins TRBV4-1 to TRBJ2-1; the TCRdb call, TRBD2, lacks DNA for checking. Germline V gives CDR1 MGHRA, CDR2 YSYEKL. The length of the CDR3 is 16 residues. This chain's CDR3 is CASSQDHERRYYEQFF.

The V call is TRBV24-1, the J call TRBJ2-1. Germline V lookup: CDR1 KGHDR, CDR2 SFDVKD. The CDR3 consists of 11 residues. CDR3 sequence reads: CATSDLNEQFF.

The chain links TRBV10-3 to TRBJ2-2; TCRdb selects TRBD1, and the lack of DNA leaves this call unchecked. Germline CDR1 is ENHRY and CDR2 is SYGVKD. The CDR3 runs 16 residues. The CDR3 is CAISESPGQGTGELFF.

The CDR3 sequence is CASSLVVSGSIFSSEAFF. V usage is TRBV7-2 and J usage is TRBJ1-1. Germline lookup yields CDR1 SGHTA and CDR2 FQGNSA. The CDR3 length is 18 residues.